This TCR beta chain was retrieved from a study of CXCR3-negative and CXCR3-positive naive CD8 T cells. Preparation of TRB cDNA libraries relied on 5' RACE carrying UMI labels. Using the 5' RACE reads, TCRdb records one entry per CDR3 protein without DNA. Recorded here are about 110,000 distinct CDR3 sequences; the top ten clones represent 0.38%. The length of the CDR3 is 14 residues. CDR1 and CDR2 from the germline V gene are SEHNR and FQNEAQ (reference sequence). About this clonotype: No antigen is known for it.

Regarding the study as a whole: Higher TRB CDR3 hydrophobicity marked CXCR3-positive naive cells relative to CXCR3-negative naive cells.

Within the CD8+ T cell compartment, naive cells were CD45RO-CCR7+CD27+CD95-. This chain links TRBV7-9 with TRBJ1-1; the TCRdb call, TRBD1, lacks DNA for checking. Sample: naive CXCR3+ CD8+ T cells from blood. As for subset: CD45RO-CCR7+CD27+CD95- naive CD8+ T cells expressing CXCR3 (TNR3+). This receptor was identified in a human donor in good health. Some clones in this sample may be carry-over from other donors' samples. The CDR3 protein is CASSLGYRAPEAFF.